The 31 T cell receptor beta chains reported below all come from one sample, sequenced in a study of T cell responses to AZD1222 COVID-19 vaccine. Only in-frame clones appear in the TCRdb table, and some are missing; sequencing was by immunoSEQ multiplex PCR. In the table there are 100,000 to 150,000 clones, 85% to 90% of which are singletons. The material was peripheral blood, obtained 28 days after the second AZD1222 dose. Source of these receptors: an adult who received the AZD1222 COVID-19 vaccine.

V and J are TRBV9 and TRBJ2-3, with a tentative D call TRBD2 (7 bases). The CDR3 totals 15 residues. The germline gives CDR1 SGDLS, CDR2 YYNGEE. V shed 2 bases and J shed 6 bases, with 16 bases lying between them. The CDR3 DNA reads as TGTGCCAGCAGCGTTCTAGCGTGGGGGGGCGATACGCAGTATTTT. Protein product: CASSVLAWGGDTQYF.

The rearrangement links TRBV27 to TRBJ1-6; D might be TRBD1 (5 bases). The CDR3 totals 17 residues. V lost 5 bases, J lost 0 bases, and 14 bases lay in between. The germline CDR1 and CDR2 sequences are MNHEY and SMNVEV (reference sequence). The CDR3 DNA reads as TGTGCCAGCAGTCCGGGACCGACGAGCTCCTATAATTCACCCCTCCACTTT. This sequence encodes CASSPGPTSSYNSPLHF.

The chain has TRBV6-4 and TRBJ1-2; the D gene is possibly TRBD1 (6 bases). CDR1 and CDR2 from the germline V gene are MRHNA and SNTAGT. CDR3 length equals 13 residues. Trimming took off 0 bases at V and 7 bases at J, with 9 bases between the two ends. The CDR3 DNA sequence: TGTGCCAGCAGTGACTCGGGGGGCCGTGGCTACACCTTC. Translated, it gives CASSDSGGRGYTF.

V is TRBV3-1 (or the pseudogene TRBV3-2) and J is TRBJ1-1; the D gene is possibly TRBD1 (6 bases). Trimming left V 0 bases short and J 3 bases short, with 8 bases between. Germline-derived CDR1 and CDR2 are LGHDT and YNNKEL (reference sequence). The CDR3 runs to 14 residues. This chain's CDR3 is CASSQEGAHTEAFF. CDR3 nucleotides: TGTGCCAGCAGCCAAGAGGGGGCGCACACTGAAGCTTTCTTT.

This rearrangement joins TRBV18 to TRBJ2-7; the D gene is possibly TRBD2 (5 bases). Germline V gene sequence: CDR1 KGHSH, CDR2 LQKENI. V was cut by 3 bases and J by 6 bases, with 18 bases left in between. CDR3 length: 15 residues. The CDR3 sequence: CASSPILVRVGEQYF. The DNA of the CDR3 is TGTGCCAGCTCACCCATCCTCGTGAGGGTAGGCGAGCAGTACTTC.

This rearrangement joins TRBV6-5 to TRBJ1-1, with D tentatively TRBD1 (6 bases). The germline gives CDR1 MNHEY, CDR2 SVGAGI. V was trimmed by 1 base and J by 3 bases, leaving 12 bases between them. CDR3 size: 15 residues. The CDR3 here is CASSYFQGSYTEAFF. The CDR3 nucleotides read TGTGCCAGCAGTTACTTCCAGGGGAGCTACACTGAAGCTTTCTTT.

Here the CDR3 reads CASSYSGEGANEQFF. The CDR3 coding sequence is TGTGCCAGCAGTTACTCGGGCGAGGGGGCAAATGAGCAGTTCTTC. The chain recombines TRBV6-6 with TRBJ2-1; 7 bases agree with TRBD1. V gave up 0 bases and J gave up 7 bases; unmatched junction bases: 6. The CDR3 runs to 15 residues. Germline CDR1 MNHNY, CDR2 SVGAGI (reference sequence).

The chain combines TRBV2 with TRBJ2-4; perhaps TRBD2 as D (5 bases). The CDR3 contains 16 residues. The germline CDR1 and CDR2 sequences are SNHLY and FYNNEI. V was shortened by 8 bases and J by 3 bases, with 20 bases between the two germline ends. CDR3 nucleotide sequence: TGTGCCAGCGGCACGGGCGGGTCGAGAGACAAAAACATTCAGTACTTC. Translated: CASGTGGSRDKNIQYF.

This clone was seen only once. The chain is built from TRBV2 and TRBJ1-1; D is unclear. This CDR3 has 14 residues. From germline, CDR1 is SNHLY and CDR2 FYNNEI. The V end lost 6 bases, the J end lost 4 bases, and 15 bases lay between the germline ends. The CDR3 sequence: CASRGRRVGTEAFF. CDR3 sequence (DNA): TGTGCCAGCAGAGGGAGAAGGGTTGGCACTGAAGCTTTCTTT.

The V call is TRBV6-5, the J call TRBJ2-5, with 7 bases identical to TRBD2. In germline, CDR1 is MNHEY, CDR2 SVGAGI. The CDR3 consists of 14 residues. J was trimmed by 3 bases and V by 4 bases; bases with no gene match: 5. In nucleotides, the CDR3 is TGTGCCAGCAGTTCACTAGCGCCGAAAGAGACCCAGTACTTC. Translation gives CASSSLAPKETQYF.

The J gene is TRBJ2-1, the V gene TRBV7-2; 9 nucleotides align to TRBD2. V lost 2 bases to trimming and J lost 4 bases; unmatched junction nucleotides: 3. CDR3 length equals 15 residues. In germline, CDR1 is SGHTA, CDR2 FQGNSA. The CDR3 reads CASSLRSGGYNEQFF. DNA for the CDR3: TGTGCCAGCAGCTTAAGGAGCGGGGGGTACAATGAGCAGTTCTTC.

J is TRBJ2-5 and V is TRBV11-2; unclear D gene. CDR3 size: 15 residues. The germline V and J ends were trimmed by 1 base and 1 base, with 10 bases remaining between them. In germline, CDR1 is SGHAT, CDR2 FQNNGV. The chain's CDR3 is CASSLAAPGQETQYF. CDR3 bases: TGTGCCAGCAGCTTAGCTGCCCCAGGCCAAGAGACCCAGTACTTC.

The chain has TRBV4-3 and TRBJ2-7, with 9 positions matching TRBD1. Per the germline V gene, CDR1 is LGHNA and CDR2 is YSLEER. The CDR3 is 17 residues long. V lost 1 base, J lost 0 bases, and 7 bases stayed unmatched. CDR3 nucleotides: TGCGCCAGCAGCCAAGCCTTGGGGACAGGGAGCTCCTACGAGCAGTACTTC. Its translation: CASSQALGTGSSYEQYF.

In this sample, this clone turned up once. This chain uses TRBV19 with TRBJ2-1; D unclear. Trimming took 10 bases from V and 2 from J, leaving 18 bases between them. Per germline, CDR1 LNHDA and CDR2 SQIVND (reference sequence). The CDR3 totals 15 residues. CDR3 sequence (DNA): TGTGCCACCGCGACCCACGAAGGGCCCTACAATGAGCAGTTCTTC. Translated: CATATHEGPYNEQFF.

The chain employs TRBV3-1 (or the pseudogene TRBV3-2) and TRBJ2-7; D perhaps matches TRBD1 (6 bases). Germline V CDR1 and CDR2: LGHDT, YNNKEL (reference sequence). The CDR3 is 13 amino acids. V lost 3 bases, J lost 3 bases, and 9 bases lay in between. CDR3 coding DNA: TGTGCCAGCAGCCAGGGGGACATCTACGAGCAGTACTTC. It specifies CASSQGDIYEQYF.

The rearrangement uses TRBV2 and TRBJ2-7, with no clear D. Deletions cut 4 bases from V and 3 bases from J, with 4 bases between. Looked up from germline, CDR1 is SNHLY and CDR2 is FYNNEI. The CDR3 runs 11 residues. The CDR3 region is CASSAVYEQYF. DNA of the CDR3: TGTGCCAGCAGTGCTGTCTACGAGCAGTACTTC.

The rearrangement links TRBV24-1 to TRBJ2-2, with D perhaps matching TRBD2 (6 bases). Trimming removed 7 bases from V and 3 bases from J, with 11 bases in between. This CDR3 has 14 residues. Germline lookup yields CDR1 KGHDR and CDR2 SFDVKD. CDR3 sequence reads: CATRPGLDTGELFF. The CDR3 coding sequence is TGTGCCACCAGGCCGGGACTCGACACCGGGGAGCTGTTTTTT.

The chain joins TRBV11-1 to TRBJ2-7, with TRBD2 as a possible D gene (5 bases). The germline gives CDR1 SGHAT, CDR2 FQDESV (reference sequence). CDR3 length: 12 amino acids. Trimming took 5 bases from V and 7 from J, leaving 12 bases between them. CDR3 in amino acids: CASSQPTGEQYF. The CDR3 DNA sequence: TGTGCCAGCAGCCAACCGACGGGGGAGCAGTACTTC.

This clone showed up just a few times. V and J are TRBV5-1 and TRBJ1-1; 8 nucleotides match TRBD1. CDR3 length: 14 amino acids. Germline CDR1 SGHRS, CDR2 YFSETQ. Germline trimming cut 4 bases from V and 2 bases from J; bases unmatched to any gene: 4. CDR3 region: CASSPGQVNTEAFF. CDR3 sequence (DNA): TGCGCCAGCAGCCCGGGACAGGTTAACACTGAAGCTTTCTTT.

The J gene is TRBJ1-6, the V gene TRBV3-1 (or the pseudogene TRBV3-2), with TRBD1 as a possible D gene (6 bases). The length of the CDR3 is 14 residues. V lost 4 bases and J 8 bases, leaving 12 bases between the germline ends. CDR1 and CDR2 from the germline V gene are LGHDT and YNNKEL (reference sequence). CDR3 sequence: CASSRDKEDSPLHF. The CDR3 DNA is TGTGCCAGCAGCCGGGACAAGGAAGATTCACCCCTCCACTTT.

The genes are TRBV7-9 and TRBJ1-3; D is possibly TRBD1 (6 bases). With 5 bases removed from V and 0 bases from J, the gap between germline ends came to 20 bases. This CDR3 region has 18 residues. Looked up from germline, CDR1 is SEHNR and CDR2 is FQNEAQ (reference sequence). CDR3 region: CASSPTADSVNSGNTIYF. DNA of the CDR3: TGTGCCAGCAGCCCCACGGCGGACAGTGTCAACTCTGGAAACACCATATATTTT.

This clone was detected only once. The chain combines TRBV5-1 with TRBJ1-6; TRBD1 matches 7 bases. The germline gives CDR1 SGHRS, CDR2 YFSETQ. This CDR3 is 13 amino acids long. V dropped 4 bases and J dropped 8; count of bases not matched to a gene: 3. CDR3 amino acids: CASSPGQDSPLHF. The CDR3 DNA is TGCGCCAGCAGCCCCGGACAGGATTCACCCCTCCACTTT.

V usage is TRBV7-2 and J usage is TRBJ1-4, with unresolved D. V gave up 1 base and J gave up 8 bases, with 14 bases separating them. This CDR3 spans 15 amino acids. Germline CDR1 reads SGHTA; CDR2 reads FQGNSA. CDR3 sequence: CASSLVWGGNEKLFF. DNA of the CDR3: TGTGCCAGCAGCTTAGTATGGGGAGGCAACGAAAAACTGTTTTTT.

This clone has just one count. The rearrangement joins TRBV4-3 to TRBJ1-4; D might be TRBD1 (5 bases). The germline gives CDR1 LGHNA, CDR2 YSLEER. The CDR3 contains 12 residues. V was trimmed by 4 bases and J by 10 bases, leaving 10 bases between them. The CDR3 sequence: CASSPRGGKLFF. The DNA for the CDR3 is TGCGCCAGCAGCCCGAGGGGTGGAAAACTGTTTTTT.

The V call is TRBV2, the J call TRBJ1-1, with 8 nucleotides matching TRBD1. The CDR3 length is 13 residues. The germline V gene encodes CDR1 SNHLY and CDR2 FYNNEI. Trimming cost V 10 bases and J 3 bases; bases outside gene matches: 7. The CDR3 spells CATLRGRDTEAFF. The CDR3 DNA sequence: TGTGCCACCCTCAGGGGGCGGGACACTGAAGCTTTCTTT.

The V gene is TRBV5-6, the J gene TRBJ1-1, with 10 bases identical to TRBD1. Trimming at V came to 0 bases and at J to 6 bases, leaving 5 bases not matched to a gene. CDR1 and CDR2 (germline): SGHDT, YYEEEE. This CDR3 comprises 15 residues. CDR3 loop: CASSLVPGQGAEAFF. As DNA, the CDR3 is TGTGCCAGCAGCTTGGTCCCAGGACAGGGGGCTGAAGCTTTCTTT. Looking up the rest from reference TRBV5-6 and TRBJ1-1 gives the full variable domain: DAGVTQSPTHLIKTRGQQVTLRCSPKSGHDTVSWYQQALGQGPQFIFQYYEEEERQRGNFPDRFSGHQFPNYSSELNVNALLLGDSALYLCASSLVPGQGAEAFFGQGTRLTVV.

This clone showed up just a few times. This chain connects TRBV19 to TRBJ1-5; 8 bases line up with TRBD1. Germline-derived CDR1 and CDR2 are LNHDA and SQIVND (reference sequence). The V gene end was trimmed by 6 bases and the J gene end by 6 bases; junction bases not matched to a gene: 1. CDR3 size: 12 residues. CDR3 residues: CASRQGGQPQHF. The CDR3, as DNA: TGTGCCAGTAGACAGGGGGGTCAGCCCCAGCATTTT. Variable domain in full (rest from reference TRBV19 and TRBJ1-5): DGGITQSPKYLFRKEGQNVTLSCEQNLNHDAMYWYRQDPGQGLRLIYYSQIVNDFQKGDIAEGYSVSREKKESFPLTVTSAQKNPTAFYLCASRQGGQPQHFGDGTRLSIL.

The chain combines TRBV12-3 or TRBV12-4 with TRBJ2-7; no definite D call. This CDR3 has 13 residues. V lost 5 bases and J lost 1, with 9 bases in between. The CDR3 region is CASSPSRSYEQYF. CDR3 nucleotides: TGTGCCAGCAGTCCAAGTCGATCCTACGAGCAGTACTTC.

V is TRBV11-2 and J is TRBJ1-1; D gene uncertain. CDR1 SGHAT and CDR2 FQNNGV come from the germline V gene. CDR3 length: 15 amino acids. With 0 bases removed from V and 0 bases from J, the gap between germline ends came to 8 bases. CDR3 protein: CASSLEPNMNTEAFF. CDR3 sequence (DNA): TGTGCCAGCAGCTTAGAACCCAATATGAACACTGAAGCTTTCTTT.

This chain joins TRBV6-5 and TRBJ1-2; 10 bases are shared with TRBD1. The CDR3 sequence is 15 residues long. V gave up 4 bases and J gave up 4 bases; unmatched junction bases: 6. Germline assignment: CDR1 MNHEY and CDR2 SVGAGI. CDR3 in DNA: TGTGCCAGCAGTTCCGGGACAGGGGACATCTATGGCTACACCTTC. Translation: CASSSGTGDIYGYTF.

The chain recombines TRBV13 with TRBJ2-5; D is unresolved. The germline gives CDR1 PRHDT, CDR2 FYEKMQ (reference sequence). V was cut by 5 bases and J by 6 bases, with 13 bases left in between. The CDR3 has 13 amino acids. The chain's CDR3 is CASSLTGVKTQYF. The CDR3 coding sequence is TGTGCCAGCAGCCTGACTGGGGTGAAGACCCAGTACTTC.